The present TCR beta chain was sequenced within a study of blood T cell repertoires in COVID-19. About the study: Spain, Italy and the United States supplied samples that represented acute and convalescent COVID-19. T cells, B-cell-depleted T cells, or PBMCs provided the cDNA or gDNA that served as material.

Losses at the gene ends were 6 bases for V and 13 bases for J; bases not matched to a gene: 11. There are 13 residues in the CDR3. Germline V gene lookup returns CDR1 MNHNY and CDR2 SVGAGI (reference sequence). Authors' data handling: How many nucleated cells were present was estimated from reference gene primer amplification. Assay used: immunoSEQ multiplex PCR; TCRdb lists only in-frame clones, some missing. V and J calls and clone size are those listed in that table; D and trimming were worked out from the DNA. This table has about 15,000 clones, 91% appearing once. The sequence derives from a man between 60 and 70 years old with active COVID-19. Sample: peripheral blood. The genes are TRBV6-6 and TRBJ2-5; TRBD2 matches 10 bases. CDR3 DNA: TGTGCCAGCAGCCGACTAGCGGGCCTTGGGGGGTACTTC. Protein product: CASSRLAGLGGYF.